This T cell receptor (beta chain) was retrieved from a study of CD8 T cells in Susac syndrome. Notes on the study in general: The CD4+ T cell repertoire of patients with Susac syndrome showed no detectable clonal expansion.

Remarks on this clonotype: What it recognizes is unknown.

Random-hexamer reverse transcription was applied to 0.5 to 1 ug RNA. TCRdb reprocessed the immunoSEQ multiplex PCR reads via MiXCR and lists one record per CDR3 protein. The table shows about 240,000 distinct CDR3 sequences, with almost 97% occurring only once. V was clipped by 5 bases and J by 0 bases; unmatched bases: 3. In germline, CDR1 is SGHTA, CDR2 FQGTGA. This CDR3 region has 15 residues. Sequencing was performed on CD4+ T cells from PBMCs. The TCR originated in a human donor with Susac syndrome. V and J are TRBV7-3 and TRBJ2-2; 7 bases map to TRBD1. The CDR3: CASSKGQTNTGELFF. CDR3 bases: TGTGCCAGCAGCAAGGGACAGACGAACACCGGGGAGCTGTTTTTT.